These 27 T cell receptor beta chains originate from one sample sequenced in a study of cytomegalovirus exposure and HLA in healthy donors. This PCR relied on a set of 60 Vbeta primers and 13 Jbeta primers. Clones were read by immunoSEQ multiplex PCR, and TCRdb kept only the in-frame ones, dropping some. Seen here are over 100,000 clones, about four fifths observed once, and the top ten hold just under 3%. Material: PBMCs. The receptors here all came from a woman aged 18-35 years in good health and CMV-seropositive.

The chain joins TRBV6-6 to TRBJ2-1, with D perhaps matching TRBD1 (6 bases). Germline values: CDR1 MNHNY, CDR2 SVGAGI (reference sequence). The CDR3 contains 16 residues. Trimming pared 5 bases from V and 2 bases from J, leaving 16 bases between. The CDR3: CASSPSRPGAYNEQFF. The CDR3, as DNA: TGTGCCAGCAGTCCATCGCGTCCAGGGGCCTACAATGAGCAGTTCTTC.

This chain joins TRBV30 and TRBJ1-3; possible D gene TRBD1, 5 bases. Germline V lookup: CDR1 GTSNPN, CDR2 SVGIG (reference sequence). Trimming took off 2 bases at V and 6 bases at J, with 8 bases between the two ends. The CDR3 covers 12 residues. The chain's CDR3 is CAWSSRANTIYF. Here the CDR3 DNA reads TGTGCCTGGAGTAGCAGGGCAAACACCATATATTTT.

V gene TRBV10-3 combines with J gene TRBJ2-7; possible D gene TRBD1, 5 bases. V lost 5 bases, J lost 0 bases, and 14 bases lay in between. Germline CDR1 and CDR2: ENHRY and SYGVKD. The CDR3 contains 15 residues. CDR3 residues: CAISPTTENSYEQYF. DNA for the CDR3: TGTGCCATCAGTCCAACGACAGAGAACTCCTACGAGCAGTACTTC.

The rearrangement uses TRBV2 and TRBJ1-3, with TRBD1 identical over 7 bases. The CDR3 runs 14 residues. Germline assignment: CDR1 SNHLY and CDR2 FYNNEI. With 5 bases clipped from V and 4 bases from J, the junction kept 5 bases outside the gene matches. CDR3 DNA sequence: TGTGCCAGCAGTCTTGGGACAGACGGAAACACCATATATTTT. This gives the protein CASSLGTDGNTIYF.

The chain is built from TRBV9 and TRBJ2-1; 10 nucleotides match TRBD2. Germline V lookup: CDR1 SGDLS, CDR2 YYNGEE. The CDR3 has 18 residues. The ends lost 3 bases at V and 0 bases at J; junction bases unmatched: 9. This CDR3 reads CASSARLAGFPSYNEQFF. CDR3 nucleotide sequence: TGTGCCAGCAGCGCTCGACTAGCGGGCTTTCCCTCCTACAATGAGCAGTTCTTC.

The chain employs TRBV19 and TRBJ2-2, with 7 bases that match TRBD2. Germline values: CDR1 LNHDA, CDR2 SQIVND (reference sequence). The CDR3 extends over 15 amino acids. With V trimmed by 5 bases and J by 0 bases, 3 bases remained unmatched. The CDR3 sequence: CASSPTSTNTGELFF. As DNA, the CDR3 is TGTGCCAGTAGTCCGACTAGCACGAACACCGGGGAGCTGTTTTTT.

This clone was observed a handful of times. The chain is built from TRBV10-2 and TRBJ2-2, with a tentative D call TRBD1 (6 bases). V was cut by 6 bases and J by 1 base, with 12 bases left in between. This CDR3 comprises 15 residues. Looked up from germline, CDR1 is WSHSY and CDR2 is SAAADI. For the CDR3, the DNA is TGCGCCAGCAGCAACAGGGTCGAGAACACCGGGGAGCTGTTTTTT. It encodes CASSNRVENTGELFF.

V and J are TRBV6-5 and TRBJ1-2; TRBD1 matches 9 bases. V was pared by 6 bases and J by 2 bases, with 7 bases of the junction left unmatched. The CDR3 extends over 15 amino acids. The germline CDR1 and CDR2 sequences are MNHEY and SVGAGI. The CDR3 DNA sequence: TGTGCCAGCAGCTTTAGGACAGGGGTGAACTATGGCTACACCTTC. This gives the protein CASSFRTGVNYGYTF.

This clone showed up just a few times. The chain uses TRBV6-9 and TRBJ1-1; no clear D gene. Germline V gene lookup returns CDR1 MNHGY and CDR2 SVAAGI. With 2 bases removed from V and 0 bases from J, the gap between germline ends came to 10 bases. The CDR3 consists of 15 residues. CDR3 residues: CASSYQADLNTEAFF. The CDR3 bases are TGTGCCAGCAGTTATCAGGCAGATTTGAACACTGAAGCTTTCTTT.

The count of this clone is one. At one boundary the junction diverges from the germline segment, which might be a read error. The V call is TRBV19, the J call TRBJ2-7; D remains ambiguous. Germline V lookup: CDR1 LNHDA, CDR2 SQIVND (reference sequence). This CDR3 is 14 amino acids long. The CDR3 sequence: CASSIGGGSYEQHF. CDR3 DNA: TGTGCCAGTAGTATAGGAGGCGGCTCCTACGAGCAGCACTTC.

The genes are TRBV27 and TRBJ2-7; D possibly corresponds to TRBD1 (5 bases). This CDR3 is 13 amino acids long. Germline lookup yields CDR1 MNHEY and CDR2 SMNVEV (reference sequence). Between the trimmed V and J ends, which lost 2 bases and 5 bases, there was a span of 10 bases. The CDR3 DNA follows: TGTGCCAGCAGTTTAAAGGGGAACCACGAGCAGTACTTC. Its protein product is CASSLKGNHEQYF.

This chain connects TRBV30 to TRBJ2-5; D is uncertain. The V gene's germline CDR1 is GTSNPN and CDR2 SVGIG (reference sequence). V was cut by 0 bases and J by 2 bases, with 10 bases left in between. The CDR3 is 14 amino acids. The CDR3 coding sequence is TGTGCCTGGAGTGTACCCCCCCAGCAAGAGACCCAGTACTTC. Translated, it gives CAWSVPPQQETQYF.

The V gene is TRBV28, the J gene TRBJ2-3; TRBD2 matches at 12 bases. CDR1 and CDR2 (germline): MDHEN, SYDVKM. This CDR3 has 17 amino acids. V was clipped by 5 bases and J by 4 bases; unmatched bases: 10. Written as DNA, the CDR3 is TGTGCCAGCAGTCCGCGAAGACTAGCGGGAGTTCCAGATACGCAGTATTTT. The encoded protein is CASSPRRLAGVPDTQYF.

The chain is built from TRBV4-2 and TRBJ1-5; D unresolved. The germline CDR1 and CDR2 sequences are LGHNA and YNFKEQ. The CDR3 totals 16 residues. V gave up 0 bases and J gave up 4 bases, with 13 bases separating them. This chain's CDR3 is CASSQDRGRANQPQHF. The CDR3 DNA follows: TGTGCCAGCAGCCAAGATAGAGGGCGGGCGAATCAGCCCCAGCATTTT.

The chain combines TRBV9 with TRBJ2-7; 14 bases agree with TRBD2. J lost 0 bases, V lost 0 bases, and 2 bases had no gene match. There are 17 residues in the CDR3. CDR1 SGDLS and CDR2 YYNGEE come from the germline V gene. CDR3 nucleotides: TGTGCCAGCAGCGTAGGACTAGCGGGAGGGGTCTCCTACGAGCAGTACTTC. It translates to CASSVGLAGGVSYEQYF.

The J gene is TRBJ2-6, the V gene TRBV11-1; 8 positions agree with TRBD2. V lost 4 bases to trimming and J lost 2 bases; unmatched junction nucleotides: 4. Germline V gives CDR1 SGHAT, CDR2 FQDESV (reference sequence). CDR3 size: 16 residues. DNA of the CDR3: TGTGCCAGCAGCTCGACTAGCGAGCCTGGGGCCAACGTCCTGACTTTC. As protein: CASSSTSEPGANVLTF.

The chain couples TRBV5-1 to TRBJ2-1, with D tentatively TRBD2 (6 bases). V was pared by 1 base and J by 6 bases, with 14 bases between. The CDR3 sequence is 15 residues long. The germline CDR1 and CDR2 sequences are SGHRS and YFSETQ. The CDR3 nucleotides are TGCGCCAGCAGCTTGAATCCCGGGACTTCCAATGAGCAGTTCTTC. As protein: CASSLNPGTSNEQFF.

The chain is built from TRBV4-2 and TRBJ2-4; the match to TRBD2 covers 9 bases. The trim removed 4 bases at V and 12 bases at J, leaving 22 bases unmatched. The germline V gene encodes CDR1 LGHNA and CDR2 YNFKEQ. The CDR3 contains 18 residues. In nucleotides, the CDR3 is TGTGCCAGCAGCCTAAACCCCCTGGGTAGCGGGAGTCCGTCGGGTCAGTACTTC. The encoded protein is CASSLNPLGSGSPSGQYF.

The CDR3 protein is CASSQVRAGPTFGEQYF. The CDR3, as DNA: TGCGCCAGCAGCCAAGTACGGGCAGGGCCTACCTTTGGGGAGCAGTACTTC. This sequence joins TRBV4-1 and TRBJ2-7, with D possibly TRBD1 on 5 matching bases. The CDR3 is made up of 17 amino acids. The germline V gene has CDR1 MGHRA and CDR2 YSYEKL. V was clipped by 1 base and J by 7 bases, with 23 bases between them.

The rearrangement joins TRBV30 to TRBJ1-1, with D tentatively TRBD1 (6 bases). The V and J ends lost 5 bases and 5 bases respectively, with 15 bases between them. The CDR3 extends over 13 amino acids. Germline V gene data show CDR1 as GTSNPN and CDR2 as SVGIG (reference sequence). The CDR3 region is CAWATGIGTEAFF. The DNA for the CDR3 is TGTGCCTGGGCTACAGGGATAGGAACTGAAGCTTTCTTT. Together with reference TRBV30 and TRBJ1-1, the CDR3 gives the full variable domain: SQTIHQWPATLVQPVGSPLSLECTVEGTSNPNLYWYRQAAGRGLQLLFYSVGIGQISSEVPQNLSASRPQDRQFILSSKKLLLSDSGFYLCAWATGIGTEAFFGQGTRLTVV.

Points on this clone: One end of the junction does not line up with germline, which may come from a read error. This chain connects TRBV7-9 to TRBJ2-1; D may be TRBD1 (6 bases). The germline V gene has CDR1 SEHNR and CDR2 FQNEAQ (reference sequence). This CDR3 is built from 14 residues. CDR3 region: CASSSDGQSIGQLF. The CDR3 nucleotides read TGTGCCAGCAGCTCAGACGGACAGAGCATAGGGCAGCTCTTC.

The chain carries TRBV6-1 and TRBJ1-5; the D gene is possibly TRBD1 (6 bases). Trimming took 4 bases from V and 3 from J, leaving 13 bases between them. The CDR3 has 15 amino acids. CDR1 is MNHNS, CDR2 SASEGT, per germline. The CDR3 bases are TGTGCCAGCAGTGCTATAGGACAGTTCAATCAGCCCCAGCATTTT. This gives the protein CASSAIGQFNQPQHF.

This clone showed up just a few times. J is TRBJ1-5 and V is TRBV15; a weak D match, TRBD1 (5 bases). CDR3 length: 13 residues. Trimming pared 5 bases from V and 6 bases from J, leaving 11 bases between. Germline CDR1 LNHNV, CDR2 YYDKDF (reference sequence). The CDR3 DNA reads as TGTGCCACCAGCCTAGGGGTCACTCAGCCCCAGCATTTT. Translation gives CATSLGVTQPQHF.

This chain joins TRBV7-2 and TRBJ2-1, with 7 bases that match TRBD1. The germline gives CDR1 SGHTA, CDR2 FQGNSA. The V gene end was trimmed by 0 bases and the J gene end by 3 bases; junction bases not matched to a gene: 2. The CDR3 runs 15 residues. CDR3 amino acids: CASSLAQGDYNEQFF. The CDR3 nucleotides are TGTGCCAGCAGCTTAGCGCAGGGGGACTACAATGAGCAGTTCTTC.

The V gene is TRBV5-1, the J gene TRBJ1-5; D ambiguous. CDR3 size: 15 residues. Germline V lookup: CDR1 SGHRS, CDR2 YFSETQ. V was pared by 0 bases and J by 6 bases, with 13 bases between. The CDR3 protein is CASSLGVSGGQPQHF. CDR3 DNA: TGCGCCAGCAGCTTGGGGGTCTCGGGTGGTCAGCCCCAGCATTTT.

The rearrangement joins TRBV28 to TRBJ2-7; TRBD2 matches 7 bases. The CDR3 covers 14 residues. Germline CDR1 reads MDHEN; CDR2 reads SYDVKM. Germline trimming cut 11 bases from V and 7 bases from J; bases unmatched to any gene: 17. CDR3 sequence (DNA): TGTGCCGTTCAACGACGGACTAGGTCGGGTGAGCAGTACTTC. Translating gives CAVQRRTRSGEQYF.

J is TRBJ1-1 and V is TRBV6-1, with 11 bases aligning to TRBD1. J lost 4 bases, V lost 6 bases, and 4 bases had no gene match. This CDR3 comprises 14 residues. CDR1 is MNHNS, CDR2 SASEGT, per germline. CDR3 in amino acids: CASRGQGAGTEAFF. CDR3 DNA sequence: TGTGCCAGCAGAGGACAGGGGGCAGGCACTGAAGCTTTCTTT.